This T cell receptor beta chain was profiled in a study of OX40 agonist ivuxolimab in advanced cancers. CDR1 is SGHRS and CDR2 is YFSETQ in the germline V gene. The V and J ends lost 0 bases and 9 bases respectively, with 10 bases between them. CDR3 length equals 13 residues. Here immunoSEQ multiplex PCR was the method, and the copy in TCRdb shows in-frame clones only, minus some. This table holds roughly 75,000 clones, 80% to 90% found once. This sequence was found in an adult with an advanced solid tumor such as melanoma, head and neck, liver or kidney cancer. The rearrangement links TRBV5-1 to TRBJ2-1; D not certain. Sequences were derived from CD4+ or CD8+ T cells sorted from blood, sampled in a trial of the OX40 agonist ivuxolimab. The CDR3 is CASSLEGTPEQFF. The CDR3 nucleotides read TGCGCCAGCAGCTTGGAGGGTACCCCTGAGCAGTTCTTC.